This is a list of T cell receptor beta chains from one sample in a study of neoadjuvant anti-PD-1 for oral cavity cancer. The assay was immunoSEQ multiplex PCR, and TCRdb's table has in-frame clones only and misses some. The table has more than 6,000 clones, about 78% seen once. Sequenced material: PBMCs, taken before nivolumab (anti-PD-1) treatment. These receptors originate from a person aged 40 to 85 with oral cavity squamous cell carcinoma. CDR3s include the opening cysteine and the closing phenylalanine or tryptophan. The order of the fields is clone size, D gene, J gene, V gene, CDR3 length, CDR3 protein, CDR3 DNA. The D gene is left open where the match is weak. Clone size appears in some rows only: once, few, many, or a class for an expanded clone.

>-|-|TRBJ2-5|TRBV6-5|13
CASRSSVVGTQYF
TGTGCCAGCAGGTCGAGCGTAGTGGGGACCCAGTACTTC
>few|-|TRBJ1-2|TRBV15|16
CATSRDGGFAGYGYTF
TGTGCCACCAGCAGAGATGGGGGGTTCGCAGGCTATGGCTACACCTTC
>few|TRBD2|TRBJ2-3|TRBV6-4|15
CASSPASGSTDTQYF
TGTGCCAGCAGCCCTGCTAGCGGGAGCACAGATACGCAGTATTTT
>-|TRBD1|TRBJ1-1|TRBV5-1|14
CASSQGAGNTEAFF
TGCGCCAGCTCTCAGGGGGCTGGGAACACTGAAGCTTTCTTT
>few|TRBD1|TRBJ1-2|TRBV11-2|12
CATYGQGYGYTF
TGTGCCACCTACGGACAGGGCTATGGCTACACCTTC
>once|-|TRBJ2-3|TRBV7-6|15
CASSPQRLGTDTQYF
TGTGCCAGCAGCCCACAGAGGTTGGGCACAGATACGCAGTATTTT
>-|TRBD1|TRBJ2-3|TRBV2|14
CASRGQGAVDTQYF
TGTGCCAGCAGGGGACAGGGGGCGGTAGATACGCAGTATTTT
>-|TRBD2|TRBJ2-3|TRBV5-1|18
CASSPGLAGGQLEGTQYF
TGCGCCAGCAGCCCGGGACTAGCGGGGGGCCAGTTAGAGGGTACGCAGTATTTT
>-|TRBD1|TRBJ2-7|TRBV19|15
CASSTAGQGFYEQYF
TGTGCCAGTAGTACCGCGGGACAGGGCTTTTACGAGCAGTACTTC
>-|TRBD1|TRBJ1-6|TRBV7-9|16
CASSLDRGSYNSPLHF
TGTGCCAGCAGCCTCGACAGGGGCTCCTATAATTCACCCCTCCACTTT
>few|TRBD1|TRBJ2-7|TRBV29-1|14
CSVWTGRQSYEQYF
TGCAGCGTTTGGACAGGGCGGCAGTCCTACGAGCAGTACTTC
>-|TRBD1|TRBJ2-7|TRBV6-5|16
CASSYGGTGKAYEQYF
TGTGCCAGCAGTTACGGTGGGACAGGCAAAGCCTACGAGCAGTACTTC
>-|TRBD2|TRBJ2-1|TRBV28|17
CASSKPAGGESYNEQFF
TGTGCCAGCAGCAAACCAGCGGGGGGCGAGTCCTACAATGAGCAGTTCTTC
>-|TRBD1|TRBJ1-2|TRBV19|13
CATTRDRGSGYTF
TGTGCCACCACACGGGACAGGGGTAGTGGCTACACCTTC
>-|TRBD2|TRBJ2-3|TRBV11-3|15
CASSLGLAEADTQYF
TGTGCCAGCAGCCTAGGACTAGCGGAAGCAGATACGCAGTATTTT
>few|TRBD1|TRBJ1-2|TRBV18|17
CASSPSSTGRTNYGYTF
TGTGCCAGCTCACCAAGCTCGACAGGGAGAACTAACTATGGCTACACCTTC
>-|-|TRBJ2-1|TRBV28|12
CASMGTYNEQFF
TGTGCCAGCATGGGGACCTACAATGAGCAGTTCTTC
>-|TRBD1|TRBJ2-5|TRBV7-2|13
CASRRQGEETQYF
TGTGCCAGCAGGAGACAGGGCGAAGAGACCCAGTACTTC
>-|-|TRBJ1-1|TRBV5-4|16
CASSLPTQGFGTEAFF
TGTGCCAGCAGCTTACCAACGCAGGGCTTTGGCACTGAAGCTTTCTTT
>-|TRBD1|TRBJ1-2|TRBV2|14
CASRPGQGYYGYTF
TGTGCCAGCAGACCTGGACAGGGGTACTATGGCTACACCTTC
>-|-|TRBJ1-1|TRBV6-6|14
CASSYGGRGTEAFF
TGTGCCAGCAGTTACGGGGGAAGGGGAACTGAAGCTTTCTTT
>-|TRBD1|TRBJ2-4|TRBV5-6|14
CASSTTGVGNIQYF
TGTGCCAGCAGCACAACAGGGGTTGGGAACATTCAGTACTTC
>few|TRBD1|TRBJ1-2|TRBV6-5|15
CASRGQGRSSYGYTF
TGTGCCAGCAGGGGACAGGGTCGTTCTTCCTATGGCTACACCTTC
>-|TRBD1|TRBJ2-1|TRBV5-1|15
CASSFRGQPDNEQFF
TGCGCCAGCAGCTTTAGGGGACAGCCGGACAATGAGCAGTTCTTC
>few|TRBD1|TRBJ1-5|TRBV6-5|16
CASSLPRGGARQPQHF
TGTGCCAGCAGTTTGCCCAGAGGGGGCGCGCGGCAGCCCCAGCATTTT
>-|-|TRBJ2-6|TRBV19|14
CASSTGAGANVLTF
TGTGCCAGTAGTACAGGGGCTGGGGCCAACGTCCTGACTTTC
>-|TRBD1|TRBJ1-4|TRBV7-8|15
CASSLGGTANEKLFF
TGTGCCAGCAGCTTAGGGGGGACAGCTAATGAAAAACTGTTTTTT
>few|TRBD2|TRBJ2-4|TRBV30|14
CAWERGLAENIQYF
TGTGCCTGGGAGCGGGGGCTGGCCGAAAACATTCAGTACTTC
>-|-|TRBJ2-7|TRBV11-3|14
CASSLSSSSYEQYF
TGTGCCAGCAGCTTGAGCAGCTCCTCCTACGAGCAGTACTTC
>once|-|TRBJ2-2|TRBV30|15
CAWSRSMENTGELFF
TGTGCCTGGAGTCGGAGTATGGAGAACACCGGGGAGCTGTTTTTT
>-|-|TRBJ1-6|TRBV5-4|15
CASSLGSSYNSPLHF
TGTGCCAGCAGCTTGGGCAGCTCCTATAATTCACCCCTCCACTTT
>-|-|TRBJ1-2|TRBV20-1|11
CSAPGTYGYTF
TGCAGTGCTCCCGGGACCTATGGCTACACCTTC
>once|TRBD1|TRBJ2-1|TRBV20-1|10
CSAPGQVEFF
TGCAGTGCCCCAGGACAGGTGGAGTTCTTC
>-|-|TRBJ1-4|TRBV6-5|15
CASSYSGGAFEKLFF
TGTGCCAGCAGTTACTCGGGGGGGGCTTTTGAAAAACTGTTTTTT
>-|TRBD1|TRBJ1-6|TRBV19|12
CATGQPNSPLHF
TGTGCCACGGGACAGCCTAATTCACCCCTCCACTTT
>few|-|TRBJ2-1|TRBV5-1|15
CASSSLGGRDNEQFF
TGCGCCAGCAGCTCCCTCGGGGGTCGGGACAATGAGCAGTTCTTC
>few|-|TRBJ1-1|TRBV6-6|12
CASSFQGTEAFF
TGTGCCAGCAGCTTTCAGGGGACTGAAGCTTTCTTT
>-|-|TRBJ1-5|TRBV27|15
CASRKFGISNQPQHF
TGTGCCAGCAGAAAGTTCGGGATTAGCAATCAGCCCCAGCATTTT
>-|-|TRBJ1-2|TRBV5-1|18
CASSPVLGLQGPKAGYTF
TGCGCCAGCAGCCCTGTATTGGGACTTCAGGGTCCAAAAGCGGGCTACACCTTC
>-|-|TRBJ2-3|TRBV6-1|14
CASSEGQLTDTQYF
TGTGCCAGCAGTGAAGGGCAGCTCACAGATACGCAGTATTTT
>-|-|TRBJ1-2|TRBV10-3|13
CAISEEQGYGYTF
TGTGCCATCAGTGAGGAACAGGGCTATGGCTACACCTTC
>-|TRBD1|TRBJ1-5|TRBV28|14
CASSAGGSNQPQHF
TGTGCCAGCAGCGCAGGGGGCAGCAATCAGCCCCAGCATTTT
>-|TRBD1|TRBJ1-2|TRBV5-1|16
CASSRRQGAGFHGYTF
TGCGCCAGCAGCAGACGACAGGGGGCGGGTTTTCATGGCTACACCTTC
>-|TRBD1|TRBJ1-1|TRBV15|15
CATSRQGQLGAEAFF
TGTGCCACCAGCCGCCAGGGACAGCTGGGAGCTGAAGCTTTCTTT
>-|TRBD1|TRBJ1-2|TRBV19|13
CASSRTGPMGYTF
TGTGCCAGTAGTCGGACAGGGCCGATGGGCTACACCTTC
>-|-|TRBJ2-2|TRBV30|14
CALTGPANTGELFF
TGTGCACTCACAGGCCCAGCGAACACCGGGGAGCTGTTTTTT